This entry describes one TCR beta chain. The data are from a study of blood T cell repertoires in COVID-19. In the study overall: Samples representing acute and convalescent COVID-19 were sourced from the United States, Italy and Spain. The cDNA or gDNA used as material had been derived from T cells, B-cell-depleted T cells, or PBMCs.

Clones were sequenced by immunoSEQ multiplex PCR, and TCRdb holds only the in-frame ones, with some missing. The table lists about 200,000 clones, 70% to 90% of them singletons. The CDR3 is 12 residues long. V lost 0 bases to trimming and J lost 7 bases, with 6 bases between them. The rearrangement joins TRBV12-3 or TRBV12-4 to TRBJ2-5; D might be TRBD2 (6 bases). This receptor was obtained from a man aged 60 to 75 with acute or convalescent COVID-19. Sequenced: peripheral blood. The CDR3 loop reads CASSLARGTQYF. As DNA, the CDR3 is TGTGCCAGCAGTTTAGCGCGGGGGACCCAGTACTTC.